This T cell receptor beta chain was obtained from a study of blood T cell repertoires in COVID-19. The germline CDR1 and CDR2 sequences are MNHNS and SASEGT. V shed 2 bases, J shed 14 bases, and the junction held 12 bases outside the gene matches. The CDR3 consists of 14 residues. Authors' data handling: For nucleated cells, counts were estimated from reference gene primer amplification. Libraries were prepared by immunoSEQ multiplex PCR; TCRdb keeps only in-frame clonotypes and omits some of them. D and trimming were read from the DNA, whereas the V and J calls and clone size are those reported in that table. This table holds approximately 53,000 clones, 81% found once.

The sequence was collected from an elderly woman with COVID-19, enrolled during active disease. Sequencing input: peripheral blood. The J gene is TRBJ1-3, the V gene TRBV6-1, with 7 bases aligning to TRBD1. The CDR3 DNA reads as TGTGCCAGCAGTGAACCCCGACAGGGCCCCCAGCTATATTTT. Translation gives CASSEPRQGPQLYF.